This T cell receptor (beta chain) came from a study of Graves' ophthalmopathy and Graves' hyperthyroidism (dated by TCRdb to 2016 to 2019). With respect to the entire study: Peripheral blood samples were taken at the time of initial diagnosis, before any treatment was given. The study used signatures of the TCR beta repertoire to tell Graves' ophthalmopathy apart from Graves' hyperthyroidism and to predict which patients would progress to ophthalmopathy. In total, some 130 blood samples were TCR-sequenced: 43 ophthalmopathy, over 70 hyperthyroidism and some 17 hyperthyroidism-to-ophthalmopathy patients. To explore V-J signatures that distinguish ophthalmopathy from hyperthyroidism, a discovery set of 95 to 100 patients was enrolled, made up of roughly 41 with ophthalmopathy and 57 with stable hyperthyroidism. An independent validation cohort comprised 18 to 20 hyperthyroidism patients and roughly 15 patients who later progressed from hyperthyroidism to ophthalmopathy. T-cell repertoires of thyroid tissue and blood were compared in over 5 hyperthyroidism patients. After sampling, hyperthyroidism patients received methimazole starting at 30 mg daily, and ophthalmopathy patients received high-dose intravenous methylprednisolone. The approximately 95 discovery patients were divided at random into training and test sets in a 7:3 ratio.

In regard to this clonotype: Its antigen is currently not known. No base quality values were provided; no much bigger clone lies one nucleotide off.

Paper-wide results and their limitations: Most expanded thyroid clonotypes with a frequency above 0.001 also appeared in blood, which suggests that blood repertoires may reflect the immune response in the thyroid. In validation, the model predicted ophthalmopathy progression with nearly 71% sensitivity and approximately 78% specificity; 12 predicted patients were CT-confirmed with GO in a median of approximately six months. No statistical method was used to set the sample size in advance, and the investigators knew which group each participant was assigned to. In cross-validation, the 13-signature model distinguished ophthalmopathy from stable hyperthyroidism with about 87% sensitivity and almost 83% specificity, and in the test set the corresponding values were about 80% and 75%.

CDR1 and CDR2 (MNHNS, SASEGT) derive from the germline V gene. The CDR3 sequence holds 14 residues, the cysteine and phenylalanine included. Left in the record is the CDR3 DNA by itself, 42 bases read in frame from the first base. Trimming takes 2 bases from V and 1 base from J, and the germline ends sit 8 bases apart. A patient counted as having stable hyperthyroidism if there was no progression to ophthalmopathy within 18 months of follow-up. Hyperthyroidism patients were newly diagnosed, were aged 18 to 65 years, and had a disease duration under 2 months. Patients with other autoimmune diseases, uncontrolled infections, pregnancy or lactation were excluded. Diagnosis was based on clinical symptoms, serum thyroxine, TRAb, thyroid ultrasound and orbital computed tomography. Using Ficoll-Paque density gradient centrifugation, PBMCs were isolated from roughly 9.2 ml of fresh peripheral blood. Trizol reagent was used to extract the total RNA, and its quality was then checked on an Agilent 2100 Bioanalyzer.

For repertoire sequencing, TCR beta CDR3 regions were amplified from RNA transcripts. HTBI primers and the Qiagen OneStep RT-PCR kit were used in a first-round RT-PCR, which was followed by a second-round multiplex PCR, size selection and purification. Libraries were sequenced paired-end with 100 bp reads on an Illumina HiSeq2000. The original methods were these. SOAPnuke was used to process the reads, throwing out any read that had adapters, had uncalled bases, had a mean Phred below 15, or lacked an exact constant-primer or identifier match. COPE v1.2.5 was used to merge high-quality paired reads. Each unique nucleotide sequence was defined as a clonotype, and clonotypes were aligned to IMGT TRB V, D and J references with MiTCR v1.1. The analysis was limited to V-J combinations with a frequency above 0.0001, which together covered roughly 99% of the repertoires. For each V-J combination, a TCR clonal expansion and chaos score was defined as the ratio of F50 clonal expansion to chaos observed in the TCRdist matrix. Welch's t-statistics and random forest were used to reduce features to about a dozen V-J combinations, which were fed into a naive Bayes classifier. The Morisita-Horn index was used to measure how similar the thyroid and blood repertoires were. TCRdb itself trimmed the public reads at Q25 with fastp, ran MiXCR and retained productive beta chains. Identical CDR3 protein sequences are pooled into one entry, listed with their most common genes and DNA. For this entry, the V and J calls and clone size follow TCRdb and not the study's own pipeline. Present in this sample are about 620,000 distinct CDR3 sequences, around a fifth of which were seen just once. The leading ten clones occupy roughly 6.9% of the sample.

This TCR came from a woman younger than 30 with stable Graves' hyperthyroidism. Some clones in this sample may be carry-over from other donors' samples. Donor details come from another sample of the same person, matched by shared clones. The receptor chain draws on TRBV6-1 and TRBJ1-1; no D gene can be assigned with confidence. The sequenced sample was peripheral blood. The CDR3 reads CASSERRENTEAFF. The DNA reads TGTGCCAGCAGTGAAAGGCGGGAGAACACTGAAGCTTTCTTT.